The 14 T cell receptor beta chains reported below all come from one sample, sequenced in a study of blood T cell repertoires in COVID-19. This table comes from immunoSEQ multiplex PCR, and its TCRdb copy is limited to in-frame clones, with some not included. This table holds some 150,000 clones, roughly 80% found once. The specimen sequenced was peripheral blood. These receptors were collected from a man between 60 and 75 years old with acute or convalescent COVID-19.

This chain connects TRBV7-3 to TRBJ2-1; D might be TRBD2 (5 bases). Germline V lookup: CDR1 SGHTA, CDR2 FQGTGA. The CDR3 contains 14 residues. V was cut by 5 bases and J by 6 bases, with 14 bases left in between. CDR3 residues: CASSPGLTPNEQFF. CDR3 nucleotide sequence: TGTGCCAGCAGCCCAGGACTCACTCCCAATGAGCAGTTCTTC.

This clone has only a few counts. The V call is TRBV21-1, the J call TRBJ2-2; the D segment call TRBD1 is taken from the table without a DNA check. TRBV21-1 is termed a pseudogene. The CDR3 is 14 residues long. The CDR3 coding sequence is TGTGCCACCCAACCAGGGGGCGCGCTCGGGGAGCTGTTTTTT. Its protein product is CATQPGGALGELFF.

The chain is built from TRBV6-5 and TRBJ2-1; 10 bases match TRBD2. The V gene end was trimmed by 6 bases and the J gene end by 8 bases; junction bases not matched to a gene: 10. CDR1 is MNHEY, CDR2 SVGAGI, per germline. The CDR3 sequence is 15 residues long. The CDR3 DNA reads as TGTGCCAGCAGCAGGAATAGCGGGGGGCGGTATGAGCAGTTCTTC. It yields the protein CASSRNSGGRYEQFF.

The chain carries TRBV3-1 (or the pseudogene TRBV3-2) and TRBJ2-3; the D gene is possibly TRBD2 (5 bases). There are 16 residues in the CDR3. Trimming removed 2 bases from V and 5 bases from J, with 17 bases in between. The germline gives CDR1 LGHDT, CDR2 YNNKEL (reference sequence). In nucleotides, the CDR3 is TGTGCCAGCAGCCAATCGCTCGCTATAGGAGGAGATACGCAGTATTTT. As protein: CASSQSLAIGGDTQYF.

This clone has only one observation. The chain has TRBV5-4 and TRBJ1-3; 9 bases align to TRBD1. Germline trimming cut 0 bases from V and 3 bases from J; bases unmatched to any gene: 7. The CDR3 spans 17 residues. Looked up from germline, CDR1 is SGHNT and CDR2 is YYREEE (reference sequence). The CDR3 protein is CASSLGPGQGFGNTIYF. CDR3 sequence (DNA): TGTGCCAGCAGCTTGGGCCCGGGACAGGGTTTTGGAAACACCATATATTTT.

This clone turned up a few times. The J gene is TRBJ2-7, the V gene TRBV29-1, with a tentative D call TRBD2 (6 bases). This CDR3 comprises 13 residues. The V and J ends lost 7 bases and 0 bases respectively, with 13 bases between them. Germline CDR1 and CDR2: SQVTM and ANQGSEA. CDR3 coding DNA: TGCAGCGCAGGACGGGAGAGCTCCTACGAGCAGTACTTC. Translating gives CSAGRESSYEQYF.

This clone was observed a handful of times. The CDR3 DNA reads TGTGCCAGTAGAGAGGCGGGGGGCGCGAAGGAAAAACTGTTTTTT. Its translation: CASREAGGAKEKLFF. The chain recombines TRBV19 with TRBJ1-4, with D possibly TRBD1 on 6 matching bases. CDR1 and CDR2 (germline): LNHDA, SQIVND (reference sequence). The CDR3 is 15 residues long. The germline V and J ends were trimmed by 6 bases and 8 bases, with 19 bases remaining between them.

The chain combines TRBV5-4 with TRBJ2-7, with a weak D call TRBD1 (6 bases). The CDR3 covers 14 residues. V lost 2 bases and J lost 6, with 15 bases in between. CDR1 is SGHNT, CDR2 YYREEE, per germline (reference sequence). This chain's CDR3 is CASSFNLGASEQYF. The DNA of the CDR3 is TGTGCCAGCAGCTTTAATCTGGGGGCAAGCGAGCAGTACTTC. Looking up the rest from reference TRBV5-4 and TRBJ2-7 gives the full variable domain: ETGVTQSPTHLIKTRGQQVTLRCSSQSGHNTVSWYQQALGQGPQFIFQYYREEENGRGNFPPRFSGLQFPNYSSELNVNALELDDSALYLCASSFNLGASEQYFGPGTRLTVT.

The chain has TRBV5-4 and TRBJ1-1; maybe TRBD1 (6 bases). Germline lookup yields CDR1 SGHNT and CDR2 YYREEE (reference sequence). The CDR3 contains 14 residues. The germline V and J ends were trimmed by 2 bases and 2 bases, with 10 bases remaining between them. The CDR3 bases are TGTGCCAGCAGCTTCCGGGACACCAACACTGAAGCTTTCTTT. Protein sequence: CASSFRDTNTEAFF.

The rearrangement links TRBV11-2 to TRBJ2-1; TRBD1 agrees at 8 bases. This CDR3 is built from 15 residues. Germline lookup yields CDR1 SGHAT and CDR2 FQNNGV. Trimming at V came to 6 bases and at J to 0 bases, leaving 4 bases not matched to a gene. The CDR3, as DNA: TGTGCCAGCAGGTCCGGGACAGGCTCCTACAATGAGCAGTTCTTC. It codes for CASRSGTGSYNEQFF.

The gene calls are TRBV6-4 and TRBJ2-3; no clear D. This CDR3 contains 15 residues. The ends were cut back, 6 bases at V and 0 bases at J, with 13 bases in the middle. CDR1 is MRHNA and CDR2 is SNTAGT in the germline V gene. The CDR3 sequence: CASSANTLSTDTQYF. In nucleotides, the CDR3 is TGTGCCAGCAGCGCCAACACCCTCAGCACAGATACGCAGTATTTT.

About this clone itself: A read error may produce the germline difference seen at one junction end. The rearrangement uses TRBV6-5 and TRBJ2-7, with TRBD1 as a possible D gene (6 bases). The germline V gene has CDR1 MNHEY and CDR2 SVGAGI. This CDR3 is built from 15 residues. In nucleotides, the CDR3 is TGTGTCAGCAGAGAGGGGGAAACCACCATCTACGAGCAGTACTTC. It encodes CVSREGETTIYEQYF.

This clone appeared a few times. This sequence joins TRBV18 and TRBJ1-1; D perhaps matches TRBD1 (6 bases). The CDR3 spans 15 residues. CDR1 is KGHSH and CDR2 is LQKENI in the germline V gene. V was shortened by 4 bases and J by 9 bases, with 21 bases between the two germline ends. The CDR3 region is CASSLLQGRLGQAFF. CDR3 nucleotides: TGTGCCAGCTCACTGCTACAGGGAAGACTCGGGCAAGCTTTCTTT.

The rearrangement uses TRBV6-2 or TRBV6-3 and TRBJ1-6; the D is unclear. The CDR3 sequence is 17 residues long. Germline CDR1 reads MNHEY; CDR2 reads SVGEGT. V was pared by 2 bases and J by 10 bases, with 21 bases between. The chain's CDR3 is CASSYAPVRPSESPLHF. The CDR3 DNA reads as TGTGCCAGCAGTTACGCCCCCGTTCGTCCATCCGAGTCACCCCTCCACTTT.